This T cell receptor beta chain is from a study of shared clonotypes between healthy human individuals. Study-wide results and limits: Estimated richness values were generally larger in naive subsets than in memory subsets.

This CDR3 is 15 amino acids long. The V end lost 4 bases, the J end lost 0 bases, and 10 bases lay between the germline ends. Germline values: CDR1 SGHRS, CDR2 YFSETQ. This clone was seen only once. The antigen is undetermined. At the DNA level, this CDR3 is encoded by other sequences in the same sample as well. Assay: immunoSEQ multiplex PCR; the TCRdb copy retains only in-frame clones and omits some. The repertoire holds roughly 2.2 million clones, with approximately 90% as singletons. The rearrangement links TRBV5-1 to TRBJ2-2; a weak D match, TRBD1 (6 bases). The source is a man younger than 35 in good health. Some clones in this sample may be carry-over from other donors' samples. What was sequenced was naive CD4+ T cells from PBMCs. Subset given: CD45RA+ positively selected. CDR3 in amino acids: CASSVGTPNTGELFF. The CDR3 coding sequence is TGCGCCAGCAGCGTCGGGACACCGAACACCGGGGAGCTGTTTTTT.